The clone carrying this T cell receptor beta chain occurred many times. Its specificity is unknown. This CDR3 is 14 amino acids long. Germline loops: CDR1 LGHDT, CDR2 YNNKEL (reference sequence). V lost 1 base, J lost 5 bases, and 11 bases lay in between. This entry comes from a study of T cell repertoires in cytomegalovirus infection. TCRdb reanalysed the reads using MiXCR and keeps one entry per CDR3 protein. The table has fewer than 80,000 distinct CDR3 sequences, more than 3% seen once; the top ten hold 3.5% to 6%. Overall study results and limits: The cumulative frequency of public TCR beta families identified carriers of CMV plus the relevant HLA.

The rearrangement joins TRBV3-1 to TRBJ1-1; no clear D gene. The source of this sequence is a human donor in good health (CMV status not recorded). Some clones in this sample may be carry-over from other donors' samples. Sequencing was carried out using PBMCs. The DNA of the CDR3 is TGTGCCAGCAGCCAAGTTCGTGTCGGAACTGAAGCTTTCTTT. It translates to CASSQVRVGTEAFF. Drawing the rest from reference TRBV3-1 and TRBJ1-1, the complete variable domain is DTAVSQTPKYLVTQMGNDKSIKCEQNLGHDTMYWYKQDSKKFLKIMFSYNNKELIINETVPNRFSPKSPDKAHLNLHINSLELGDSAVYFCASSQVRVGTEAFFGQGTRLTVV.